This TCR beta chain was sequenced for a study of OX40 agonist ivuxolimab in advanced cancers. Libraries were prepared by immunoSEQ multiplex PCR; TCRdb keeps only in-frame clonotypes and omits some of them. The table records about 35,000 clones, 84% of them present only once. The CDR3 is made up of 13 amino acids. CDR1 is SGHVS, CDR2 FNYEAQ, per germline. Trimming took off 1 base at V and 6 bases at J, with 7 bases between the two ends. This receptor was obtained from an adult with an advanced solid tumor such as melanoma, head and neck, liver or kidney cancer. The sequenced sample was CD4+ or CD8+ T cells sorted from blood, obtained in a trial of the OX40 agonist ivuxolimab. The chain recombines TRBV7-6 with TRBJ1-3; no clear D gene. CDR3 residues: CASSLGRENTIYF. The CDR3 DNA reads as TGTGCCAGCAGCTTAGGAAGGGAAAACACCATATATTTT. Drawing the rest from reference TRBV7-6 and TRBJ1-3, the complete variable domain is GAGVSQSPRYKVTKRGQDVALRCDPISGHVSLYWYRQALGQGPEFLTYFNYEAQQDKSGLPNDRFSAERPEGSISTLTIQRTEQRDSAMYRCASSLGRENTIYFGEGSWLTVV.